The source of this TCR beta chain is a study of metastatic and nonmetastatic thyroid tumors. Across the whole study: Malignant thyroid and benign thyroid patients provided blood and tumor or nodule tissue whose repertoires were compared.

MiXCR reprocessed the PCR reads for TCRdb. Of 20,000 or so clones in the sample, 22% were seen once. This clone has more than one count but fewer than ten. Patients had received no treatment of any kind before thyroid surgery. This CDR3 spans 13 amino acids. The J segment lost 4 bases and the V segment lost 9 bases, leaving 1 base of the junction unmatched. Germline V lookup: CDR1 KGHDR, CDR2 SFDVKD. Sequenced input: tumor tissue. The V and J genes are TRBV24-1 and TRBJ2-1, with TRBD2 matching 11 bases. This clonotype was sampled from a female donor with papillary thyroid cancer or a benign thyroid nodule (not recorded which). Some clones in this sample may be carry-over from other donors' samples. DNA for the CDR3: TGTGCCACCGGACTAGCGGGTTACAATGAGCAGTTCTTC. Amino acids: CATGLAGYNEQFF.